These 13 T cell receptor beta chains originate from one sample sequenced in a study of T-cell reconstitution after alpha-beta-depleted transplantation in children. Unique molecular identifiers were used to barcode this TCRbeta library. TCRdb processed the PCR reads anew with MiXCR; each CDR3 protein has one entry. The table has approximately 650,000 distinct CDR3 sequences, around 14% seen once. The specimen was PBMCs, collected before TCRalphabeta/CD19-depleted stem cell transplant. All receptors come from a girl under 10 years old with congenital amegakaryocytic thrombocytopenia, due to receive a stem cell transplant.

This clonotype was counted many times. The chain links TRBV11-2 to TRBJ2-2, with 12 bases fitting TRBD2. Germline V CDR1 and CDR2: SGHAT, FQNNGV. J was trimmed by 6 bases and V by 0 bases; bases with no gene match: 5. The CDR3 consists of 17 residues. CDR3 coding DNA: TGTGCCAGCAGCTTAGAGTCGCTAGCGGGAGGGGCCGGGGAGCTGTTTTTT. Translation gives CASSLESLAGGAGELFF.

The chain employs TRBV28 and TRBJ1-2; D not resolved. Trimming pared 1 base from V and 5 bases from J, leaving 17 bases between. The germline V gene has CDR1 MDHEN and CDR2 SYDVKM. CDR3 size: 16 residues. Here the CDR3 DNA reads TGTGCCAGCAGTTTATTGGGCACAACTCTCTTTTATGGCTACACCTTC. Translated, it gives CASSLLGTTLFYGYTF.

This clonotype was detected many times. The chain joins TRBV10-2 to TRBJ2-1; D tentatively reads TRBD1 or TRBD2 (5 bases each). The CDR3 loop spans 15 amino acids. V gave up 10 bases and J gave up 9 bases, with 25 bases separating them. Germline CDR1 WSHSY, CDR2 SAAADI. The CDR3 DNA reads as TGCGCCATCAGAGGAGACGTGGGGACCGTCGGTGAGCAGTTCTTC. Amino acids: CAIRGDVGTVGEQFF.

This clonotype has just a few counts. The CDR3 DNA reads as TGTGCCAGCAGTTTTATTCCGTCTACGAATGAGCAGTTCTTC. Its protein is CASSFIPSTNEQFF. This chain uses TRBV27 with TRBJ2-1; D remains unclear. The CDR3 contains 14 residues. Germline CDR1 MNHEY, CDR2 SMNVEV (reference sequence). V dropped 3 bases and J dropped 7 bases, with 13 bases sitting between them.

The gene calls are TRBV5-1 and TRBJ2-7, with 13 bases that match TRBD2. After removal of 3 bases from V and 0 bases from J, the junction contained 6 bases not matched to a gene. CDR3 length: 17 residues. The germline CDR1 and CDR2 sequences are SGHRS and YFSETQ. The CDR3 DNA reads as TGCGCCAGCAGCTCGGGACTAGCGGGGTGGATCTCCTACGAGCAGTACTTC. This codes for CASSSGLAGWISYEQYF. The complete variable domain, with remaining parts taken from reference TRBV5-1 and TRBJ2-7, reads KAGVTQTPRYLIKTRGQQVTLSCSPISGHRSVSWYQQTPGQGLQFLFEYFSETQRNKGNFPGRFSGRQFSNSRSEMNVSTLELGDSALYLCASSSGLAGWISYEQYFGPGTRLTVT.

V usage is TRBV29-1 and J usage is TRBJ2-1; D might be TRBD1 or TRBD2, each matching 5 bases. The germline V and J ends were trimmed by 7 bases and 10 bases, with 17 bases remaining between them. Looked up from germline, CDR1 is SQVTM and CDR2 is ANQGSEA. This CDR3 comprises 12 residues. The DNA of the CDR3 is TGCAGCGCCCGTGAGGGGCTTGGCGAGCAGTTCTTC. Translated: CSAREGLGEQFF.

The chain is built from TRBV2 and TRBJ2-6; a possible D gene is TRBD1 (5 bases). The CDR3 length is 16 residues. The germline V gene has CDR1 SNHLY and CDR2 FYNNEI. The V end was cut by 5 bases, the J end by 0 bases, with 11 bases between. Here the CDR3 DNA reads TGTGCCAGCAGTAACCTCAGGGACTCTGGGGCCAACGTCCTGACTTTC. Protein sequence: CASSNLRDSGANVLTF.

The chain joins TRBV7-9 to TRBJ1-1; no clear D gene. Trimming removed 7 bases at V and 7 bases at J, with 16 bases between. Germline CDR1 reads SEHNR; CDR2 reads FQNEAQ (reference sequence). The CDR3 covers 13 residues. For the CDR3, the DNA is TGTGCCAGCAACGGGTATGCGGGAGATGAAGCTTTCTTT. Protein sequence: CASNGYAGDEAFF.

The chain recombines TRBV20-1 with TRBJ2-3, with 8 bases lining up with TRBD2. The germline CDR1 and CDR2 sequences are DFQATT and SNEGSKA (reference sequence). CDR3 length: 17 amino acids. The V and J ends lost 3 bases and 1 base, in that order; junction bases with no gene match: 12. The DNA for the CDR3 is TGCAGTGCTAGCTCTCCCGGGACTAGATGGGGCACAGATACGCAGTATTTT. It translates to CSASSPGTRWGTDTQYF.

The chain couples TRBV29-1 to TRBJ1-1; 9 positions match TRBD1. In germline, CDR1 is SQVTM, CDR2 ANQGSEA. J was trimmed by 1 base and V by 4 bases; bases with no gene match: 4. This CDR3 has 14 residues. The CDR3 here is CSVVNRGRNTEAFF. The CDR3 DNA is TGCAGCGTTGTAAACAGGGGGCGGAACACTGAAGCTTTCTTT. Full variable domain (missing parts from reference TRBV29-1 and TRBJ1-1): SAVISQKPSRDICQRGTSLTIQCQVDSQVTMMFWYRQQPGQSLTLIATANQGSEATYESGFVIDKFPISRPNLTFSTLTVSNMSPEDSSIYLCSVVNRGRNTEAFFGQGTRLTVV.

This clonotype was seen repeatedly, ten times or more. The chain has TRBV5-1 and TRBJ2-3; 8 nucleotides match TRBD2. Unmatched junction bases numbered 22, after V lost 1 base and J lost 6 bases. The CDR3 sequence is 20 residues long. Germline V CDR1 and CDR2: SGHRS, YFSETQ. Here the CDR3 DNA reads TGCGCCAGCAGCTTGAGGGTTGGCGGTCGGCGGGAGGAAGGAGCGGATACGCAGTATTTT. It specifies CASSLRVGGRREEGADTQYF.

This clonotype was detected many times. The chain links TRBV7-2 to TRBJ2-3; no definite D call. The length of the CDR3 is 14 residues. CDR1 is SGHTA and CDR2 is FQGNSA in the germline V gene. Trimming removed 5 bases from V and 0 bases from J, with 9 bases in between. The CDR3 coding sequence is TGTGCCAGCAGCCCCCAACACAGCACAGATACGCAGTATTTT. Translation gives CASSPQHSTDTQYF.

This clonotype has ten or more counts. The gene calls are TRBV5-1 and TRBJ1-5; TRBD1 is a possible D gene (5 bases). The CDR3 contains 16 residues. Trimming took 3 bases from V and 0 from J, leaving 13 bases between them. CDR1 and CDR2 (germline): SGHRS, YFSETQ. In nucleotides, the CDR3 is TGCGCCAGCAGCTCGGAGGGACCCACTAGCAATCAGCCCCAGCATTTT. It codes for CASSSEGPTSNQPQHF. The full variable domain, rest sourced from reference TRBV5-1 and TRBJ1-5, is KAGVTQTPRYLIKTRGQQVTLSCSPISGHRSVSWYQQTPGQGLQFLFEYFSETQRNKGNFPGRFSGRQFSNSRSEMNVSTLELGDSALYLCASSSEGPTSNQPQHFGDGTRLSIL.